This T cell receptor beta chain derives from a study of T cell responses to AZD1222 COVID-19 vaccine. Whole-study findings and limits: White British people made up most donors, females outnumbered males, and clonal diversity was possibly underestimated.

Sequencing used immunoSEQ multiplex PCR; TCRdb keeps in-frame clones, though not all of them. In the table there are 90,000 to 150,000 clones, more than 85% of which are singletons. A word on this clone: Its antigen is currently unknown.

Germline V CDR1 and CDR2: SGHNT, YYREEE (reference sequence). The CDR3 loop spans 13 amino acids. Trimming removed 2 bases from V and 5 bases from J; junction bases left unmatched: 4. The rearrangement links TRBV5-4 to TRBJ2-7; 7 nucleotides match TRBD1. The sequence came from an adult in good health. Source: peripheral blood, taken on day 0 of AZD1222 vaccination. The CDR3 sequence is CASSFGQGDEQYF. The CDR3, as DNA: TGTGCCAGCAGCTTCGGGCAGGGGGACGAGCAGTACTTC.